This passage covers 32 T cell receptor beta chains from one sample sequenced in a study of T cell repertoires in cytomegalovirus infection. TCRdb recomputed calls from the reads with MiXCR, one row per CDR3 protein. This sample carries around 330,000 distinct CDR3 sequences, about a sixth of them seen once, and the ten largest clones take more than 10%. Specimen: PBMCs. Receptors were obtained from a human donor in good health (CMV status not recorded). Some clones in this sample may be carry-over from other donors' samples.

The V gene is TRBV4-2, the J gene TRBJ1-5; perhaps TRBD1 as D (5 bases). The CDR3 has 16 residues. CDR1 is LGHNA and CDR2 is YNFKEQ in the germline V gene. Trimming removed 0 bases from V and 3 bases from J, with 12 bases in between. For the CDR3, the DNA is TGTGCCAGCAGCCAAGAGGGCAGGGCCAACAATCAGCCCCAGCATTTT. Protein sequence: CASSQEGRANNQPQHF.

This clonotype showed up just a few times. The gene calls are TRBV6-1 and TRBJ1-6; 7 bases align to TRBD1. Germline lookup yields CDR1 MNHNS and CDR2 SASEGT. The CDR3 is made up of 15 amino acids. The ends lost 5 bases at V and 8 bases at J; junction bases unmatched: 9. CDR3 nucleotide sequence: TGTGCCAGCAGTTTTCAACAGGGGAGGGATTCACCCCTCCACTTT. It translates to CASSFQQGRDSPLHF.

This clonotype was detected many times. This chain uses TRBV20-1 with TRBJ1-3, with TRBD1 identical over 9 bases. This CDR3 spans 15 amino acids. V was pared by 6 bases and J by 2 bases, with 8 bases of the junction left unmatched. Germline V CDR1 and CDR2: DFQATT, SNEGSKA (reference sequence). The CDR3 loop is CSAPNRTGAGNTIYF. DNA of the CDR3: TGCAGTGCGCCCAATCGGACAGGGGCTGGAAACACCATATATTTT.

The gene calls are TRBV10-3 and TRBJ1-1; D remains unclear. CDR1 is ENHRY and CDR2 is SYGVKD in the germline V gene. The V gene lost 4 bases and the J gene lost 3 bases, with 18 bases spanning the gap. This CDR3 region has 16 residues. CDR3 nucleotides: TGTGCCATCAGTGGGGGAGCCTTCATGGAGGACACTGAAGCTTTCTTT. It is translated as CAISGGAFMEDTEAFF.

The chain carries TRBV19 and TRBJ2-1; 11 positions agree with TRBD2. Germline trimming cut 3 bases from V and 5 bases from J; bases unmatched to any gene: 3. Germline CDR1 reads LNHDA; CDR2 reads SQIVND (reference sequence). This CDR3 has 15 residues. The CDR3, as DNA: TGTGCCAGTAGTATGGGTAGCGGGGGGGACAATGAGCAGTTCTTC. As protein: CASSMGSGGDNEQFF.

There are a few counts of this clonotype. This sequence joins TRBV2 and TRBJ2-7; no definite D call. The V end lost 4 bases, the J end lost 5 bases, and 3 bases lay between the germline ends. CDR3 length: 10 amino acids. Germline V gene data show CDR1 as SNHLY and CDR2 as FYNNEI. The CDR3 nucleotides read TGTGCCAGCAGTGGAAACGAGCAGTACTTC. Its protein is CASSGNEQYF. Complete variable domain (other parts from reference TRBV2 and TRBJ2-7): EPEVTQTPSHQVTQMGQEVILRCVPISNHLYFYWYRQILGQKVEFLVSFYNNEISEKSEIFDDQFSVERPDGSNFTLKIRSTKLEDSAMYFCASSGNEQYFGPGTRLTVT.

There are a few counts of this clonotype. The V call is TRBV12-5, the J call TRBJ2-7; the match to TRBD2 covers 8 bases. The germline V gene has CDR1 LGHNT and CDR2 FRNRAP. Trimming removed 1 base from V and 0 bases from J; junction bases left unmatched: 8. The CDR3 extends over 17 amino acids. The CDR3 coding sequence is TGTGCTAGTGGTTTGGGGACACTAGCGGACCGCTCCTACGAGCAGTACTTC. This gives the protein CASGLGTLADRSYEQYF. Based on the CDR3 plus reference TRBV12-5 and TRBJ2-7, the full variable domain is DARVTQTPRHKVTEMGQEVTMRCQPILGHNTVFWYRQTMMQGLELLAYFRNRAPLDDSGMPKDRFSAEMPDATLATLKIQPSEPRDSAVYFCASGLGTLADRSYEQYFGPGTRLTVT.

Here the CDR3 DNA reads TGTGCCAGCCAGGGGATTCAAGAGACCCAGTACTTC. This translates into CASQGIQETQYF. V and J are TRBV6-2 or TRBV6-3 and TRBJ2-5; possibly TRBD1 for D (6 bases). The germline CDR1 and CDR2 sequences are MNHEY and SVGEGT. V shed 8 bases and J shed 2 bases, with 9 bases lying between them. The length of the CDR3 is 12 residues.

This chain joins TRBV10-3 and TRBJ2-7; D is uncertain. In germline, CDR1 is ENHRY, CDR2 SYGVKD. CDR3 length equals 14 residues. Trimming pared 0 bases from V and 8 bases from J, leaving 14 bases between. CDR3 sequence (DNA): TGTGCCATCAGTGAGTCCCCCACCAATTACCAGCAGTACTTC. This codes for CAISESPTNYQQYF.

This clonotype was seen more than once but under ten times. This chain connects TRBV28 to TRBJ2-7; 8 nucleotides agree with TRBD2. V lost 5 bases and J lost 4; bases outside the gene matches: 13. The V gene's germline CDR1 is MDHEN and CDR2 SYDVKM. CDR3 size: 16 residues. CDR3 in DNA: TGTGCCAGCAGTGACCTGAGTAGCGGGGTCAGGTACGAGCAGTACTTC. Its protein product is CASSDLSSGVRYEQYF.

This clonotype was recorded many times. The chain recombines TRBV7-2 with TRBJ1-4; tentatively, D is TRBD1 (6 bases). The CDR3 runs 15 residues. The V and J ends lost 1 base and 7 bases respectively, with 13 bases between them. Germline values: CDR1 SGHTA, CDR2 FQGNSA. CDR3 DNA: TGTGCCAGCAGCTTAGTGGGGGGGCTAGCTGAAAAACTGTTTTTT. Amino acids: CASSLVGGLAEKLFF.

The chain recombines TRBV29-1 with TRBJ1-1; 8 bases align to TRBD1. The CDR3 has 14 amino acids. CDR1 and CDR2 from the germline V gene are SQVTM and ANQGSEA. The V gene end was trimmed by 6 bases and the J gene end by 1 base; junction bases not matched to a gene: 7. The CDR3 DNA is TGCAGCGTCCGCGGACAGGGAGCGAACACTGAAGCTTTCTTT. This translates into CSVRGQGANTEAFF. Together with reference TRBV29-1 and TRBJ1-1, the CDR3 gives the full variable domain: SAVISQKPSRDICQRGTSLTIQCQVDSQVTMMFWYRQQPGQSLTLIATANQGSEATYESGFVIDKFPISRPNLTFSTLTVSNMSPEDSSIYLCSVRGQGANTEAFFGQGTRLTVV.

This clonotype was seen ten or more times. This sequence joins TRBV10-3 and TRBJ1-1; D remains ambiguous. Germline assignment: CDR1 ENHRY and CDR2 SYGVKD. The CDR3 consists of 13 residues. Trimming took 8 bases from V and 0 from J, leaving 10 bases between them. As DNA, the CDR3 is TGTGCCATCGTGGAGGGCCTGAACACTGAAGCTTTCTTT. Residues: CAIVEGLNTEAFF.

This clonotype was seen only a few times. CDR3 amino acids: CASSQSPDPNYGYTF. CDR3 sequence (DNA): TGTGCCAGCAGCCAATCGCCCGATCCGAACTATGGCTACACCTTC. The chain combines TRBV6-1 with TRBJ1-2; D ambiguous. Germline V lookup: CDR1 MNHNS, CDR2 SASEGT. The length of the CDR3 is 15 residues. V was trimmed by 6 bases and J by 2 bases, leaving 16 bases between them.

This clonotype came up many times. This chain joins TRBV28 and TRBJ2-5; 7 nucleotides match TRBD2. This CDR3 is built from 14 residues. Germline values: CDR1 MDHEN, CDR2 SYDVKM. With V trimmed by 2 bases and J by 7 bases, 7 bases remained unmatched. The CDR3 sequence is CASSLLAAYRTQYF. As DNA, the CDR3 is TGTGCCAGCAGTTTACTAGCGGCCTATAGGACCCAGTACTTC. The full variable domain, its missing parts supplied by reference TRBV28 and TRBJ2-5, is DVKVTQSSRYLVKRTGEKVFLECVQDMDHENMFWYRQDPGLGLRLIYFSYDVKMKEKGDIPEGYSVSREKKERFSLILESASTNQTSMYLCASSLLAAYRTQYFGPGTRLLVL.

The chain recombines TRBV20-1 with TRBJ2-5; TRBD2 matches at 12 bases. The CDR3 covers 16 residues. V trimming: 2 bases; J trimming: 1 base; junction bases outside the gene matches: 5. Germline assignment: CDR1 DFQATT and CDR2 SNEGSKA (reference sequence). In DNA, the CDR3 is TGCAGTGCTAGACCTACTAGCGGGGGGCCCCAAGAGACCCAGTACTTC. Its protein is CSARPTSGGPQETQYF.

The chain links TRBV6-1 to TRBJ1-6; weak D call: TRBD1 (6 bases). The germline V gene encodes CDR1 MNHNS and CDR2 SASEGT. The CDR3 consists of 15 residues. The V and J ends lost 7 bases and 7 bases respectively, with 17 bases between them. The CDR3 is CASTARRTENSPLHF. As DNA, the CDR3 is TGTGCCAGCACCGCAAGGAGGACAGAAAATTCACCCCTCCACTTT.

In this sample, this clonotype turned up many times. The rearrangement uses TRBV6-5 and TRBJ1-3; no clear D gene. Trimming shortened V by 0 bases and J by 0 bases, and 9 bases separated the two germline ends. The CDR3 has 16 amino acids. In germline, CDR1 is MNHEY, CDR2 SVGAGI. This chain's CDR3 is CASSYSIKPSGNTIYF. Written as DNA, the CDR3 is TGTGCCAGCAGTTACTCAATCAAACCCTCTGGAAACACCATATATTTT.

V usage is TRBV20-1 and J usage is TRBJ2-7; TRBD1 aligns across 8 bases. The CDR3 extends over 13 amino acids. Germline V CDR1 and CDR2: DFQATT, SNEGSKA (reference sequence). V shed 3 bases, J shed 4 bases, and the junction held 5 bases outside the gene matches. Written as DNA, the CDR3 is TGCAGTGCTAGTCCCAGGGGGCCTTACGAGCAGTACTTC. It yields the protein CSASPRGPYEQYF.

This clonotype was picked up a small number of times. The chain is built from TRBV20-1 and TRBJ1-6, with D hard to call. The CDR3 runs to 14 residues. CDR1 DFQATT and CDR2 SNEGSKA come from the germline V gene (reference sequence). Trimming took 3 bases from V and 5 from J, leaving 11 bases between them. CDR3 DNA sequence: TGCAGTGCTAGGTTGGGCCCGGATAATTCACCCCTCCACTTT. Amino acids: CSARLGPDNSPLHF.

This clonotype showed up many times. The chain joins TRBV7-2 to TRBJ1-1; TRBD1 is a possible D gene (5 bases). The V end lost 4 bases, the J end lost 6 bases, and 21 bases lay between the germline ends. Germline loops: CDR1 SGHTA, CDR2 FQGNSA. The CDR3 length is 16 residues. For the CDR3, the DNA is TGTGCCAGCAGCTACCCCCGGTGGCAGGGCCCCTCTGAAGCTTTCTTT. It is translated as CASSYPRWQGPSEAFF. The entire variable domain, with the rest obtained from reference TRBV7-2 and TRBJ1-1, is as follows: GAGVSQSPSNKVTEKGKDVELRCDPISGHTALYWYRQSLGQGLEFLIYFQGNSAPDKSGLPSDRFSAERTGGSVSTLTIQRTQQEDSAVYLCASSYPRWQGPSEAFFGQGTRLTVV.

This clonotype was counted at least ten times. The rearrangement uses TRBV20-1 and TRBJ2-2, with a tentative D call TRBD2 (5 bases). V dropped 3 bases and J dropped 12 bases, with 20 bases sitting between them. This CDR3 spans 14 amino acids. CDR1 and CDR2 (germline): DFQATT, SNEGSKA (reference sequence). DNA of the CDR3: TGCAGTGCTAGTGCGGGTCCCAAGGAAAACCAGCTGTTTTTT. Its translation: CSASAGPKENQLFF.

The gene calls are TRBV20-1 and TRBJ2-5; D perhaps matches TRBD2 (6 bases). CDR1 and CDR2 (germline): DFQATT, SNEGSKA (reference sequence). Trimming stripped 4 bases from V and 1 base from J, with 28 bases between. The CDR3 is 19 residues long. CDR3 in amino acids: CSAIHRTRRGIRGQETQYF. CDR3 nucleotides: TGCAGTGCTATTCACCGCACCCGGAGGGGAATTCGTGGCCAAGAGACCCAGTACTTC.

This clonotype was counted ten times or more. The chain employs TRBV6-6 and TRBJ1-4; 8 nucleotides agree with TRBD1. V shed 4 bases, J shed 5 bases, and the junction held 9 bases outside the gene matches. The germline CDR1 and CDR2 sequences are MNHNY and SVGAGI (reference sequence). This CDR3 is built from 16 residues. DNA for the CDR3: TGTGCCAGCAGTTCGACAGGGGACCCCCGGAATGAAAAACTGTTTTTT. Protein product: CASSSTGDPRNEKLFF.

The chain is built from TRBV20-1 and TRBJ2-2; D gene ambiguous. CDR3 length: 13 residues. Trimming stripped 0 bases from V and 4 bases from J, with 6 bases between. Germline CDR1 is DFQATT and CDR2 is SNEGSKA (reference sequence). The CDR3 spells CSARDRGTGELFF. In nucleotides, the CDR3 is TGCAGTGCTAGAGATCGCGGCACCGGGGAGCTGTTTTTT.

This clonotype was seen at least ten times. This rearrangement joins TRBV2 to TRBJ2-1, with 7 bases identical to TRBD2. Germline-derived CDR1 and CDR2 are SNHLY and FYNNEI. The V gene end was trimmed by 3 bases and the J gene end by 10 bases; junction bases not matched to a gene: 18. The CDR3 runs to 17 residues. The CDR3 bases are TGTGCCAGCAGTGACTGGGGCGGGGGATCGCGCGACGACGAGCAGTTCTTC. As protein: CASSDWGGGSRDDEQFF.

This clonotype was counted a few times. The chain combines TRBV5-1 with TRBJ2-1; 12 nucleotides agree with TRBD2. Germline CDR1 reads SGHRS; CDR2 reads YFSETQ. This CDR3 region has 16 residues. With V trimmed by 4 bases and J by 6 bases, 8 bases remained unmatched. DNA of the CDR3: TGCGCCAGCAGCCCCTCCCTAGCGGGGGGGCGCAATGAGCAGTTCTTC. This gives the protein CASSPSLAGGRNEQFF.

This clonotype was detected a few times. Sequence at one end of the junction differs from germline and may be a read error. The CDR3 loop reads CASHRDSNYGYTF. The CDR3 nucleotides read TGTGCCAGCCACAGGGACAGTAACTATGGCTACACCTTC. V and J are TRBV4-1 and TRBJ1-2, with 7 bases identical to TRBD1. The germline V gene has CDR1 MGHRA and CDR2 YSYEKL. The length of the CDR3 is 13 residues.

This clonotype was observed at least ten times. This chain uses TRBV7-2 with TRBJ2-3; D uncertain. Trimming took off 4 bases at V and 0 bases at J, with 14 bases between the two ends. The CDR3 extends over 16 amino acids. Germline CDR1 reads SGHTA; CDR2 reads FQGNSA. CDR3 loop: CASSSPLEESTDTQYF. In nucleotides, the CDR3 is TGTGCCAGCAGCTCCCCCCTTGAGGAGAGCACAGATACGCAGTATTTT. The variable domain in full, completed from reference TRBV7-2 and TRBJ2-3, reads GAGVSQSPSNKVTEKGKDVELRCDPISGHTALYWYRQSLGQGLEFLIYFQGNSAPDKSGLPSDRFSAERTGGSVSTLTIQRTQQEDSAVYLCASSSPLEESTDTQYFGPGTRLTVL.

V gene TRBV4-1 combines with J gene TRBJ1-6; 7 positions agree with TRBD1. Per the germline V gene, CDR1 is MGHRA and CDR2 is YSYEKL. This CDR3 contains 16 residues. V lost 0 bases to trimming and J lost 9 bases; unmatched junction nucleotides: 8. The CDR3 DNA sequence: TGCGCCAGCAGCCAAGAGCCCCCCAGGGGGGGTTCACCCCTCCACTTT. It is translated as CASSQEPPRGGSPLHF.

Note on this clonotype: At one end, the junction sequence differs from germline, possibly due to a read error. This chain uses TRBV28 with TRBJ1-5, with D perhaps matching TRBD1 (5 bases). The CDR3 runs 14 residues. Germline values: CDR1 MDHEN, CDR2 SYDVKM. Here the CDR3 reads CANSFFRDNQPQHF. The DNA of the CDR3 is TGTGCCAACAGTTTCTTCAGGGACAATCAGCCCCAGCATTTT.

This rearrangement joins TRBV20-1 to TRBJ1-4, with 7 bases matching TRBD1. Germline V gives CDR1 DFQATT, CDR2 SNEGSKA (reference sequence). Losses at the gene ends were 1 base for V and 5 bases for J; bases not matched to a gene: 4. The CDR3 contains 14 residues. CDR3 nucleotide sequence: TGCAGTGCTAGAGGGACAGGCAGAAATGAAAAACTGTTTTTT. Translation: CSARGTGRNEKLFF.